The 14 T cell receptor beta chains below were found in one sample sequenced in a study of follicular helper T cells after annual influenza vaccination. Time point described: 2013-2014 season, 7 days after vaccination. Generated by immunoSEQ multiplex PCR, the TCRdb table keeps only in-frame clones and is missing some. The sample lists 8,700 or so clones; 83% were seen once. The sequences come from CXCR5+ CD38- circulating T follicular helper cells from blood, collected 7 days after influenza vaccination. Subset here: circulating Tfh, non-naive CD4+CXCR5+PD-1+ (ICOS+CD38+ or ICOS-CD38-). Receptors originate from an adult who received the influenza vaccine.

This CDR3 reads CASSLTGRNSPLHF. CDR3 DNA sequence: TGTGCCAGCAGCCTGACAGGGAGAAATTCACCCCTCCACTTT. The chain combines TRBV7-6 with TRBJ1-6; 7 bases map to TRBD1. V was clipped by 5 bases and J by 7 bases; unmatched bases: 5. Per the germline V gene, CDR1 is SGHVS and CDR2 is FNYEAQ. This CDR3 has 14 residues.

The chain couples TRBV5-1 to TRBJ2-1, with 7 bases that match TRBD1. Germline CDR1 reads SGHRS; CDR2 reads YFSETQ. The CDR3 runs 14 residues. J lost 10 bases, V lost 2 bases, and 9 bases had no gene match. For the CDR3, the DNA is TGCGCCAGCAGCTTTCAACAGGGGTCTGGCGAGCAGTTCTTC. Translated: CASSFQQGSGEQFF.

The chain couples TRBV19 to TRBJ2-3; D is ambiguous. CDR1 LNHDA and CDR2 SQIVND come from the germline V gene (reference sequence). CDR3 length equals 14 residues. V dropped 5 bases and J dropped 2 bases, with 11 bases sitting between them. In nucleotides, the CDR3 is TGTGCCAGTAGTCGCCAGACTTCCACAGATACGCAGTATTTT. This encodes CASSRQTSTDTQYF.

The chain couples TRBV28 to TRBJ2-5; TRBD1 agrees at 8 bases. Germline V gives CDR1 MDHEN, CDR2 SYDVKM. The CDR3 is 15 amino acids. J was trimmed by 5 bases and V by 5 bases; bases with no gene match: 10. In nucleotides, the CDR3 is TGTGCCAGCAGTCGGTCCGCAGGGGGCAGGGAGACCCAGTACTTC. This gives the protein CASSRSAGGRETQYF. Full variable domain (rest looked up from reference TRBV28 and TRBJ2-5): DVKVTQSSRYLVKRTGEKVFLECVQDMDHENMFWYRQDPGLGLRLIYFSYDVKMKEKGDIPEGYSVSREKKERFSLILESASTNQTSMYLCASSRSAGGRETQYFGPGTRLLVL.

This clone was detected a few times. The V gene is TRBV28, the J gene TRBJ2-5; 9 bases align to TRBD1. CDR3 length equals 15 residues. Germline V gene sequence: CDR1 MDHEN, CDR2 SYDVKM. Unmatched junction bases numbered 7, after V lost 3 bases and J lost 5 bases. CDR3 residues: CASSFWGQGEETQYF. In DNA, the CDR3 is TGTGCCAGCAGTTTCTGGGGACAGGGCGAGGAGACCCAGTACTTC.

This rearrangement joins TRBV5-4 to TRBJ2-3, with TRBD2 matching over 11 bases. CDR1 is SGHNT, CDR2 YYREEE, per germline (reference sequence). V was pared by 4 bases and J by 5 bases, with 9 bases of the junction left unmatched. The CDR3 covers 16 residues. CDR3 sequence: CASSETSGVRGDTQYF. CDR3 nucleotides: TGTGCCAGCAGCGAGACTAGCGGGGTCAGGGGAGATACGCAGTATTTT.

This clone was recorded a few times. The genes are TRBV5-4 and TRBJ1-1; TRBD1 matches 7 bases. This CDR3 is 14 amino acids long. Germline V CDR1 and CDR2: SGHNT, YYREEE (reference sequence). V gave up 2 bases and J gave up 5 bases; unmatched junction bases: 6. The CDR3 reads CASSLQGMRTEAFF. CDR3 sequence (DNA): TGTGCCAGCAGCTTACAGGGGATGAGGACTGAAGCTTTCTTT.

J is TRBJ1-4 and V is TRBV5-4, with TRBD1 matching over 11 bases. Germline loops: CDR1 SGHNT, CDR2 YYREEE (reference sequence). V lost 0 bases, J lost 11 bases, and 3 bases stayed unmatched. The CDR3 length is 14 residues. Here the CDR3 reads CASSLAGTGGKLFF. CDR3 in DNA: TGTGCCAGCAGCTTGGCCGGGACAGGGGGGAAACTGTTTTTT.

As concerns this clone: One end of the junction varies from germline; a read error may be responsible. The chain is built from TRBV7-6 and TRBJ2-3; 7 nucleotides align to TRBD2. Per germline, CDR1 SGHVS and CDR2 FNYEAQ. This CDR3 comprises 16 residues. Here the CDR3 reads CASSLHGGTSKDTQYF. Written as DNA, the CDR3 is TGTGCCAGCAGCTTACACGGGGGGACGAGCAAAGATACGCAGTATTTT.

This sequence joins TRBV18 and TRBJ2-2; 7 nucleotides match TRBD2. The CDR3 runs 16 residues. The J segment lost 3 bases and the V segment lost 6 bases, leaving 10 bases of the junction unmatched. Germline V gene lookup returns CDR1 KGHSH and CDR2 LQKENI. CDR3 nucleotide sequence: TGTGCCAGCTCCCGGAGGGGAGGGTTCGACACCGGGGAGCTGTTTTTT. Protein: CASSRRGGFDTGELFF.

This chain connects TRBV9 to TRBJ2-3; the D gene is possibly TRBD1 (5 bases). The ends were cut back, 2 bases at V and 1 base at J, with 11 bases in the middle. Germline V lookup: CDR1 SGDLS, CDR2 YYNGEE. The CDR3 has 15 amino acids. As DNA, the CDR3 is TGTGCCAGCAGCGTCTTAGGGGTACGCACAGATACGCAGTATTTT. Amino acids: CASSVLGVRTDTQYF. Using reference TRBV9 and TRBJ2-3 for the parts outside the CDR3, the full variable domain is DSGVTQTPKHLITATGQRVTLRCSPRSGDLSVYWYQQSLDQGLQFLIQYYNGEERAKGNILERFSAQQFPDLHSELNLSSLELGDSALYFCASSVLGVRTDTQYFGPGTRLTVL.

This chain joins TRBV6-1 and TRBJ2-5; D is unresolved. Germline-derived CDR1 and CDR2 are MNHNS and SASEGT. The CDR3 covers 16 residues. V was clipped by 1 base and J by 4 bases, with 16 bases between them. For the CDR3, the DNA is TGTGCCAGCAGTGAAGGATCAGGACGATCGCGAGAGACCCAGTACTTC. Protein: CASSEGSGRSRETQYF.

The chain couples TRBV10-1 to TRBJ1-1, with D possibly TRBD1 on 5 matching bases. Germline values: CDR1 WNHNN, CDR2 SYGVQD (reference sequence). This CDR3 has 14 residues. The ends were cut back, 6 bases at V and 1 base at J, with 12 bases in the middle. The CDR3 spells CASREGTGNTEAFF. CDR3 coding DNA: TGCGCCAGCAGGGAGGGGACGGGGAACACTGAAGCTTTCTTT.

The count of this clone is one. The V and J genes are TRBV18 and TRBJ2-2; 7 nucleotides line up with TRBD1. Germline V gives CDR1 KGHSH, CDR2 LQKENI. Germline trimming cut 6 bases from V and 4 bases from J; bases unmatched to any gene: 11. CDR3 length: 16 amino acids. CDR3 in amino acids: CASSRREQGSTGELFF. CDR3 coding DNA: TGTGCCAGCTCCCGAAGGGAACAGGGGTCCACCGGGGAGCTGTTTTTT.